Each of the 29 T cell receptor beta chains below was sequenced from the same sample in a study of molecular identifiers for immune sequencing clone quantification. TCRdb itself ran the PCR reads through MiXCR, one entry per CDR3 protein. Here the sample spans hundreds of thousands of distinct CDR3 sequences, 25% being singletons. Sample: naive CD8+ T cells from blood, with Jurkat cell RNA spiked in. As for subset: FACS-sorted CD8+CD4-CCR7+CD45RA+ naive T cells. These receptors all come from a human donor in good health. Some libraries in this study had Jurkat cell RNA spiked in.

The chain is built from TRBV29-1 and TRBJ2-2, with D perhaps matching TRBD1 or TRBD2 (5 bases each). Trimming pared 6 bases from V and 1 base from J, leaving 12 bases between. The CDR3 has 14 residues. In germline, CDR1 is SQVTM, CDR2 ANQGSEA. In DNA, the CDR3 is TGCAGCGTGCTGGGGGTTCTGAACACCGGGGAGCTGTTTTTT. Its protein product is CSVLGVLNTGELFF.

About this clonotype itself: Likely a read error: the CDR3 ends without its conserved phenylalanine or tryptophan. V gene TRBV27 combines with J gene TRBJ2-7; 8 nucleotides align to TRBD2. CDR1 and CDR2 from the germline V gene are MNHEY and SMNVEV (reference sequence). Trimming took 2 bases from V and 4 from J; bases not matched to a gene: 7. The CDR3 length is 15 residues. CDR3 DNA: TGTGCCAGCAGTTTAACGGGGCTAGCGGGTTACGAGCAGTACCTC. It is translated as CASSLTGLAGYEQYL.

This clonotype came up a few times. The V gene is TRBV12-3 or TRBV12-4, the J gene TRBJ1-3, with unresolved D. The CDR3 is 12 residues long. With 3 bases removed from V and 3 bases from J, the gap between germline ends came to 3 bases. CDR3 DNA: TGTGCCAGCAGTTTCGGTGGAAACACCATATATTTT. Protein sequence: CASSFGGNTIYF.

This clonotype was counted between two and nine times. As DNA, the CDR3 is TGCGCCAGCAGCCCAGGACAGGGGGTGGGGTCCGAGCAGTTCTTC. Residues: CASSPGQGVGSEQFF. V and J are TRBV4-1 and TRBJ2-1, with 10 bases identical to TRBD1. In germline, CDR1 is MGHRA, CDR2 YSYEKL. There are 15 residues in the CDR3. Unmatched junction bases numbered 10, after V lost 4 bases and J lost 10 bases.

The table lists this clonotype with many counts. The J gene is TRBJ1-1, the V gene TRBV5-1; D call uncertain. V gave up 0 bases and J gave up 3 bases, with 6 bases separating them. This CDR3 contains 13 residues. Germline loops: CDR1 SGHRS, CDR2 YFSETQ. CDR3 sequence reads: CASSLDLDTEAFF. As DNA, the CDR3 is TGCGCCAGCAGCTTGGACCTCGACACTGAAGCTTTCTTT.

This chain connects TRBV6-1 to TRBJ2-7; a possible D gene is TRBD1 (6 bases). From germline, CDR1 is MNHNS and CDR2 SASEGT. Trimming left V 6 bases short and J 3 bases short, with 9 bases between. The CDR3 totals 12 residues. The CDR3 DNA sequence: TGTGCCAGCAGGGAACAGGGCTACGAGCAGTACTTC. It translates to CASREQGYEQYF.

V and J are TRBV20-1 and TRBJ2-3, with 7 bases that match TRBD2. The CDR3 runs 15 residues. The junction had 10 bases not matched to a gene; V was cut back by 6 bases and J by 1 base. Germline V gives CDR1 DFQATT, CDR2 SNEGSKA (reference sequence). The CDR3 DNA reads TGCAGTGCGGCGGGGGAGTTGACGGGCACAGATACGCAGTATTTT. It specifies CSAAGELTGTDTQYF.

The chain has TRBV28 and TRBJ2-2; tentatively, D is TRBD1 or TRBD2 (5 bases each). The CDR3 contains 14 residues. V was pared by 1 base and J by 6 bases, with 9 bases between. The germline V gene has CDR1 MDHEN and CDR2 SYDVKM. CDR3 amino acids: CASSLSGTPGELFF. The DNA of the CDR3 is TGTGCCAGCAGTTTATCCGGGACCCCCGGGGAGCTGTTTTTT.

V is TRBV7-9 and J is TRBJ1-1; 9 bases line up with TRBD1. CDR3 size: 16 residues. Germline values: CDR1 SEHNR, CDR2 FQNEAQ (reference sequence). With 8 bases clipped from V and 2 bases from J, the junction kept 12 bases outside the gene matches. CDR3 sequence: CASGSTGGVKNTEAFF. The CDR3 nucleotides read TGTGCCAGCGGCTCTACAGGGGGCGTCAAAAACACTGAAGCTTTCTTT.

The chain has TRBV19 and TRBJ1-2, with D perhaps matching TRBD1 (5 bases). The CDR3 is 12 residues long. V was pared by 8 bases and J by 0 bases, with 7 bases between. The germline V gene encodes CDR1 LNHDA and CDR2 SQIVND (reference sequence). CDR3 sequence reads: CASSGTNYGYTF. In DNA form, the CDR3 reads TGTGCCAGTTCAGGGACTAACTATGGCTACACCTTC.

The chain links TRBV29-1 to TRBJ2-1; D may match TRBD1 or TRBD2 (6 bases each). The CDR3 sequence is 17 residues long. The V end was cut by 0 bases, the J end by 1 base, with 16 bases between. Germline CDR1 is SQVTM and CDR2 is ANQGSEA. CDR3 in amino acids: CSVEDVWRDTSYNEQFF. The CDR3, as DNA: TGCAGCGTTGAAGATGTTTGGCGGGACACTTCCTACAATGAGCAGTTCTTC.

This clonotype was seen many times. The rearrangement uses TRBV7-8 and TRBJ1-6; unclear D gene. This CDR3 region has 17 residues. The germline gives CDR1 SGHVS, CDR2 FQNEAQ. The V end lost 2 bases, the J end lost 5 bases, and 16 bases lay between the germline ends. In DNA, the CDR3 is TGTGCCAGCAGCTTATCAACCGGACCGGCAGATAATTCACCCCTCCACTTT. This encodes CASSLSTGPADNSPLHF.

This clonotype has more than one count but fewer than ten. This sequence joins TRBV2 and TRBJ2-1, with TRBD2 matching 11 bases. The CDR3 extends over 14 amino acids. Trimming at V came to 6 bases and at J to 4 bases, leaving 2 bases not matched to a gene. Germline CDR1 and CDR2: SNHLY and FYNNEI. CDR3 DNA: TGTGCCAGCAGGACTAGCGGGAAATACAATGAGCAGTTCTTC. It codes for CASRTSGKYNEQFF. Complete variable domain (other parts from reference TRBV2 and TRBJ2-1): EPEVTQTPSHQVTQMGQEVILRCVPISNHLYFYWYRQILGQKVEFLVSFYNNEISEKSEIFDDQFSVERPDGSNFTLKIRSTKLEDSAMYFCASRTSGKYNEQFFGPGTRLTVL.

This clonotype was picked up many times. CDR3 coding DNA: TGTGCCAGTAGTATTGTAGAAAACACCGGGGAGCTGTTTTTT. It yields the protein CASSIVENTGELFF. The chain recombines TRBV19 with TRBJ2-2; unclear D gene. The CDR3 has 14 residues. The V and J ends lost 3 bases and 2 bases respectively, with 7 bases between them. In germline, CDR1 is LNHDA, CDR2 SQIVND (reference sequence).

Concerning this clonotype itself: Just one base apart from a much larger clone, this may be a read error. The CDR3 DNA sequence: TGTGCCAGCAGCTTATCGGACTCGAGGGCGACAGATACGCAGTATTTT. This translates into CASSLSDSRATDTQYF. V is TRBV7-6 and J is TRBJ2-3, with TRBD2 as a possible D gene (5 bases). The CDR3 is 16 residues long. Germline lookup yields CDR1 SGHVS and CDR2 FNYEAQ. Trimming pared 2 bases from V and 3 bases from J, leaving 15 bases between.

The sample holds many counts of this clonotype. V usage is TRBV6-5 and J usage is TRBJ2-3; 9 bases map to TRBD1. The CDR3 is made up of 14 amino acids. With 8 bases clipped from V and 3 bases from J, the junction kept 6 bases outside the gene matches. Germline V gene sequence: CDR1 MNHEY, CDR2 SVGAGI. In DNA form, the CDR3 reads TGTGCCAGCCAAGAGGACAGGGGAACAGATACGCAGTATTTT. This translates into CASQEDRGTDTQYF.

Points on this clonotype: Being one base from a much bigger clone, this may be a read error. The CDR3 coding sequence is TGTGCCAGCAGCCAAGTCCGGGACGGAGCCTACGAGCACTACTTC. Translation: CASSQVRDGAYEHYF. This chain links TRBV4-2 with TRBJ2-7; D assignment may be TRBD1 or TRBD2 (5 bases each). CDR1 is LGHNA and CDR2 is YNFKEQ in the germline V gene. This CDR3 spans 15 amino acids.

This clonotype was seen a handful of times. The chain joins TRBV6-1 to TRBJ2-3, with TRBD2 matching over 10 bases. V shed 0 bases and J 0 bases; nucleotides not matched to a gene: 6. The CDR3 runs to 18 residues. Per the germline V gene, CDR1 is MNHNS and CDR2 is SASEGT. The CDR3, as DNA: TGTGCCAGCAGTGAAGCGGTTACTAGCGGGATTAGCACAGATACGCAGTATTTT. Its translation: CASSEAVTSGISTDTQYF.

This clonotype was seen only a few times. The rearrangement uses TRBV12-3 or TRBV12-4 and TRBJ1-4; TRBD1 might be the D (5 bases). The CDR3 spans 15 residues. Trimming took 3 bases from V and 5 from J, leaving 13 bases between them. The CDR3 sequence: CASSFSGTENEKLFF. As DNA, the CDR3 is TGTGCCAGCAGTTTCTCCGGGACGGAGAATGAAAAACTGTTTTTT.

This clonotype was recorded a few times. This chain uses TRBV29-1 with TRBJ2-7, with 16 bases matching TRBD2. The V segment lost 0 bases and the J segment 2 bases; nucleotides outside the gene matches: 4. The CDR3 contains 17 residues. Germline-derived CDR1 and CDR2 are SQVTM and ANQGSEA. The CDR3 DNA reads as TGCAGCGTTGAAGATGGGGGACTAGCGGGAGGGACCTACGAGCAGTACTTC. Amino acids: CSVEDGGLAGGTYEQYF.

V gene TRBV7-9 combines with J gene TRBJ2-7; weak D call: TRBD1 (6 bases). The CDR3 length is 13 residues. V dropped 4 bases and J dropped 9 bases, with 16 bases sitting between them. Per the germline V gene, CDR1 is SEHNR and CDR2 is FQNEAQ (reference sequence). CDR3 loop: CASSWKPGAAQYF. CDR3 nucleotides: TGTGCCAGCAGCTGGAAACCAGGGGCCGCGCAGTACTTC.

This clonotype was found a few times. J is TRBJ2-7 and V is TRBV19; TRBD2 matches at 10 bases. Trimming removed 3 bases from V and 5 bases from J; junction bases left unmatched: 7. This CDR3 is built from 15 residues. CDR1 is LNHDA and CDR2 is SQIVND in the germline V gene (reference sequence). This CDR3 is CASSMGSSGSDEQYF. The CDR3 DNA sequence: TGTGCCAGTAGTATGGGGTCTAGCGGGAGTGACGAGCAGTACTTC.

This clonotype has only one observation. The chain recombines TRBV12-5 with TRBJ2-1; D ambiguous. Between the trimmed V and J ends, which lost 3 bases and 0 bases, there was a span of 12 bases. The CDR3 loop spans 16 amino acids. CDR1 LGHNT and CDR2 FRNRAP come from the germline V gene. The CDR3 DNA sequence: TGTGCTAGTGGTTTTAAGACCTACACCTCCTACAATGAGCAGTTCTTC. The encoded protein is CASGFKTYTSYNEQFF. The whole variable domain, remainder taken from reference TRBV12-5 and TRBJ2-1, is DARVTQTPRHKVTEMGQEVTMRCQPILGHNTVFWYRQTMMQGLELLAYFRNRAPLDDSGMPKDRFSAEMPDATLATLKIQPSEPRDSAVYFCASGFKTYTSYNEQFFGPGTRLTVL.

This clonotype appeared many times. The junction shows a germline mismatch at one end, possibly a read error. This rearrangement joins TRBV12-3 or TRBV12-4 to TRBJ2-7, with D tentatively TRBD2 (6 bases). CDR3 length: 14 residues. The CDR3 DNA reads TGCGCCAGCAGCTTCGGGGGAGCGTCCTACGAGCAGTACTTC. This codes for CASSFGGASYEQYF.

This clonotype was seen at least ten times. The rearrangement links TRBV6-2 or TRBV6-3 to TRBJ2-7, with D uncertain. CDR3 length: 13 amino acids. Germline V gene lookup returns CDR1 MNHEY and CDR2 SVGEGT. V was cut by 2 bases and J by 4 bases, with 9 bases left in between. The CDR3 sequence: CASSYGWGYEQYF. CDR3 sequence (DNA): TGTGCCAGCAGTTACGGATGGGGATACGAGCAGTACTTC.

V and J are TRBV25-1 and TRBJ1-1, with TRBD1 identical over 8 bases. In germline, CDR1 is MGHDK, CDR2 SYGVNS. The CDR3 is 13 residues long. V lost 1 base to trimming and J lost 8 bases; unmatched junction nucleotides: 3. CDR3 region: CASSESGQGEAFF. CDR3 sequence (DNA): TGTGCCAGCAGTGAATCCGGACAGGGAGAAGCTTTCTTT.

This clonotype was seen ten or more times. The chain joins TRBV11-3 to TRBJ2-1; D is unresolved. With 5 bases removed from V and 0 bases from J, the gap between germline ends came to 11 bases. The germline gives CDR1 SGHNT, CDR2 YENEEA. This CDR3 spans 15 amino acids. The CDR3 region has the DNA TGTGCCAGCAGCCCCGACTTAAGCTCCTACAATGAGCAGTTCTTC. It encodes CASSPDLSSYNEQFF. Filled out from reference TRBV11-3 and TRBJ2-1, the complete variable domain reads EAGVVQSPRYKIIEKKQPVAFWCNPISGHNTLYWYLQNLGQGPELLIRYENEEAVDDSQLPKDRFSAERLKGVDSTLKIQPAELGDSAVYLCASSPDLSSYNEQFFGPGTRLTVL.

For this clonotype: Just one base apart from a much larger clone, this may be a read error. The V call is TRBV20-1, the J call TRBJ2-7; TRBD2 agrees at 9 bases. The CDR3 consists of 16 residues. The germline gives CDR1 DFQATT, CDR2 SNEGSKA (reference sequence). The CDR3 DNA sequence: TGCAGAGCTAGAGACCCCGGACTAGCGCGGCCGGGGGAGCAGTACTTC. Protein: CRARDPGLARPGEQYF.

This chain joins TRBV28 and TRBJ1-1; D is unclear. Germline V gene data show CDR1 as MDHEN and CDR2 as SYDVKM. The CDR3 sequence is 15 residues long. Trimming stripped 10 bases from V and 10 bases from J, with 28 bases between. The CDR3 bases are TGTGCCACTCCCCCCCCACTGTTCGGGTTTTCTGCAGCTTTCTTT. This sequence encodes CATPPPLFGFSAAFF. Complete variable domain (other parts from reference TRBV28 and TRBJ1-1): DVKVTQSSRYLVKRTGEKVFLECVQDMDHENMFWYRQDPGLGLRLIYFSYDVKMKEKGDIPEGYSVSREKKERFSLILESASTNQTSMYLCATPPPLFGFSAAFFGQGTRLTVV.